This TCR beta chain was sequenced during a study of identifying expanded T cells in peripheral blood. The CDR3 covers 11 residues. Per germline, CDR1 SQVTM and CDR2 ANQGSEA. Trimming pared 5 bases from V and 6 bases from J, leaving 10 bases between. During the collection period, no donor immune events like infections were recorded. TCRdb's table, derived via immunoSEQ multiplex PCR, lists solely in-frame clones and lacks some. Here the sample spans some 100,000 clones, roughly nine tenths being singletons. The chain recombines TRBV29-1 with TRBJ1-1, with D possibly TRBD1 on 6 matching bases. Sequenced sample: blood. The sequence was obtained from a person aged 18 to 69 in good health. The CDR3 here is CSVRDMPEAFF. Here the CDR3 DNA reads TGCAGCGTTAGGGACATGCCTGAAGCTTTCTTT.